This TCR beta chain appears in the sequencing data of a study of cytomegalovirus exposure and HLA in healthy donors. General study points: Immune exposure information available was restricted to CMV serostatus. Per published reports, the classifier diagnosed cytomegalovirus status with high specificity and sensitivity.

The PCR ran on 60 Vbeta and 13 Jbeta primers. The protocol was immunoSEQ multiplex PCR, while the TCRdb copy is restricted to in-frame clones and leaves out a portion. The data hold more than 95,000 clones, with about two thirds observed a single time. The junction had 10 bases not matched to a gene; V was cut back by 3 bases and J by 7 bases. Germline V gene data show CDR1 as SGDLS and CDR2 as YYNGEE. The CDR3 covers 16 residues. A note on this clone: Its antigen remains unidentified.

What was sequenced was PBMCs. This chain links TRBV9 with TRBJ2-1; 10 bases fit TRBD1. This TCR was sampled from a man aged 60 to 75 in good health and CMV-seropositive. The CDR3 nucleotides are TGTGCCAGCAGCGCCCCCCCGGGACAGGGGTGGAATGAGCAGTTCTTC. This gives the protein CASSAPPGQGWNEQFF.